This TCR beta chain derives from a study of regulatory T cells in long-lasting Graves disease. About the study: Graves' patients who were just diagnosed had used antithyroid drugs for under 3 months. Study-level findings and limits: Comparison showed that persistent patients shared more public clonotypes (2,741) than new patients (approximately 870).

Documented time point: newly diagnosed GD, antithyroid drugs for less than 3 months. Making the TCR library involved RNA that had been extracted from PBMCs. This clonotype occurred many times. Its antigen is still unknown. CDR1 is SGHRS, CDR2 YFSETQ, per germline. This CDR3 has 16 residues. The J segment lost 5 bases and the V segment lost 3 bases, leaving 4 bases of the junction unmatched. The TCR beta library used iRepertoire HTBI primers with Arm-PCR amplification of CDR3. TCRdb ran MiXCR on the multiplex PCR reads and lists one entry per CDR3 protein. Of about 310,000 distinct CDR3 sequences listed, 18% are singletons.

The sequence was obtained from a female donor with Graves disease. The specimen comprised peripheral blood mononuclear cells (PBMCs), sampled at new diagnosis, from a patient treated with antithyroid drugs. V gene TRBV5-1 combines with J gene TRBJ2-1; 14 nucleotides align to TRBD2. CDR3 sequence reads: CASSSPGLAGDNEQFF. CDR3 DNA sequence: TGCGCCAGCAGCTCACCGGGACTAGCGGGGGACAATGAGCAGTTCTTC.